A selection of T cell receptor beta chains follows, all from one sample in a study of beta chain features in type 1 diabetes. Produced via immunoSEQ multiplex PCR; TCRdb's table is partial and in-frame only. Of under 70,000 clones listed, 55% to 80% are singletons. Sequencing input: stem cell memory CD4+ T cells from blood. All receptors come from a woman aged 25-40 years with type 1 diabetes. Both conserved end residues are part of each CDR3. The D gene is left open where the match is weak. The size of a clone is reported for some rows only, either as once, few or many, or as a class for expanded clones.

D | J | size | V | CDR3 | DNA
NA | TRBJ2-1 | NA | TRBV4-1 | CASSHKPGSGAFF | TGCGCCAGCAGCCATAAACCGGGATCGGGAGCCTTCTTC
NA | TRBJ2-2 | NA | TRBV30 | CAWSLRTVRGELFF | TGTGCCTGGAGTTTAAGGACAGTTCGAGGGGAGCTGTTTTTT
TRBD2 | TRBJ2-5 | NA | TRBV7-2 | CASSLVVGGPRETQYF | TGTGCCAGCAGCTTAGTGGTGGGAGGGCCCCGAGAGACCCAGTACTTC
NA | TRBJ2-1 | few | TRBV7-8 | CASSWAGFNEQFF | TGTGCCAGCAGCTGGGCGGGTTTTAATGAGCAGTTCTTC
TRBD1 | TRBJ1-3 | NA | TRBV4-1 | CASSPWTGGRGRNTIYF | TGCGCCAGCAGCCCTTGGACAGGGGGCCGAGGTAGAAACACCATATATTTT
NA | TRBJ1-1 | NA | TRBV19 | CASTYWAGRANTEAFF | TGTGCCAGTACCTATTGGGCAGGGAGGGCGAACACTGAAGCTTTCTTT
NA | TRBJ2-3 | NA | TRBV9 | CASSVGGQRTDTQYF | TGTGCCAGCAGCGTGGGCGGGCAACGTACAGATACGCAGTATTTT
NA | TRBJ2-5 | NA | TRBV7-2 | CASSLAVYVQETQYF | TGTGCCAGCAGCTTAGCGGTCTACGTACAAGAGACCCAGTACTTC
NA | TRBJ2-6 | NA | TRBV7-2 | CAGADSSGANVLTF | TGTGCCGGAGCGGACAGCTCTGGGGCCAACGTCCTGACTTTC
NA | TRBJ2-5 | NA | TRBV7-9 | CASSVLPLQETQYF | TGTGCCAGCAGCGTCCTCCCGTTACAAGAGACCCAGTACTTC
TRBD1 | TRBJ2-7 | NA | TRBV5-1 | CASSLASGQGIYEQYF | TGCGCCAGCAGCTTGGCCAGTGGACAGGGGATCTACGAGCAGTACTTC
NA | TRBJ2-7 | once | TRBV9 | CASSLGHEGEQYF | TGTGCCAGCAGCCTGGGACATGAAGGCGAGCAGTACTTC
TRBD1 | TRBJ2-5 | NA | TRBV27 | CASSLSRGYTTGGPQETQYF | TGTGCCAGCAGTTTATCTCGCGGATATACTACAGGGGGCCCCCAAGAGACCCAGTACTTC
TRBD1 | TRBJ1-1 | once | TRBV29-1 | CSVERGPRAFF | TGCAGCGTTGAAAGGGGGCCGAGGGCTTTCTTT
TRBD1 | TRBJ1-1 | few | TRBV18 | CASSRQTGENTEAFF | TGTGCCAGCTCTCGGCAGACAGGGGAGAACACTGAAGCTTTCTTT
NA | TRBJ2-7 | NA | TRBV5-6 | CASSLGREFFYEQYF | TGTGCCAGCAGCCTGGGCCGGGAGTTCTTCTACGAGCAGTACTTC
NA | TRBJ1-1 | NA | TRBV29-1 | CSVRVAGSPEAFF | TGCAGCGTTCGAGTCGCCGGGAGCCCTGAAGCTTTCTTT
TRBD1 | TRBJ2-1 | few | TRBV6-5 | CASSYAGGAYNEQFF | TGTGCCAGCAGTTACGCAGGGGGCGCCTACAATGAGCAGTTCTTC
NA | TRBJ2-5 | NA | TRBV6-5 | CASSSPAGETQYF | TGTGCCAGCAGTTCGCCAGCGGGCGAGACCCAGTACTTC
NA | TRBJ2-5 | NA | TRBV30 | CAREAPQGQETQYF | TGTGCCCGGGAGGCTCCGCAGGGGCAAGAGACCCAGTACTTC
TRBD1 | TRBJ1-1 | once | TRBV7-3 | CASSLDRETEAFF | TGTGCCAGCAGCTTAGACAGGGAAACTGAAGCTTTCTTT
TRBD2 | TRBJ2-1 | NA | TRBV7-9 | CASSPTRLAGARNEQFF | TGTGCCAGCAGCCCAACACGACTAGCGGGAGCTCGAAATGAGCAGTTCTTC
TRBD2 | TRBJ2-3 | NA | TRBV19 | CASSNRREPDTQYF | TGTGCCAGTAGTAATAGGCGGGAGCCAGATACGCAGTATTTT
TRBD1 | TRBJ1-5 | NA | TRBV6-1 | CASLTWTGSGQPQHF | TGTGCCAGCTTGACCTGGACAGGGTCGGGTCAGCCCCAGCATTTT
TRBD2 | TRBJ2-7 | NA | TRBV28 | CASSLTGTNYEQYF | TGTGCCAGCAGTTTAACCGGGACTAACTACGAGCAGTACTTC
NA | TRBJ1-4 | NA | TRBV30 | CAWSLAGGNEKLFF | TGTGCCTGGAGTTTGGCCGGAGGAAATGAAAAACTGTTTTTT
TRBD1 | TRBJ1-2 | NA | TRBV6-5 | CASSRRGRDYGYTF | TGTGCCAGCAGTCGGAGGGGGCGCGACTATGGCTACACCTTC
TRBD2 | TRBJ2-3 | NA | TRBV18 | CASSLTSGRADTQYF | TGTGCCAGCTCCCTAACTAGCGGGAGGGCCGATACGCAGTATTTT
NA | TRBJ1-2 | NA | TRBV5-4 | CASSLERRDYGYTF | TGTGCCAGCAGCTTGGAGAGGAGGGACTATGGCTACACCTTC
TRBD1 | TRBJ1-2 | NA | TRBV29-1 | CSADRGDYGYTF | TGCAGCGCGGACAGGGGGGACTATGGCTACACCTTC